This TCR beta chain was obtained from a study of blood T cell repertoires in COVID-19. Turning to the study itself: The samples span acute and convalescent COVID-19 from the United States, Italy and Spain.

The repertoire was sequenced with immunoSEQ multiplex PCR; TCRdb's copy has only in-frame clones and lacks some. The sample consists of 200,000 to 250,000 clones, roughly nine tenths of them appearing once. V shed 6 bases, J shed 1 base, and the junction held 7 bases outside the gene matches. Germline lookup yields CDR1 MDHEN and CDR2 SYDVKM. The CDR3 loop spans 15 amino acids. The TCR comes from a man in his 60s with acute or convalescent COVID-19. The sample was peripheral blood. V gene TRBV28 combines with J gene TRBJ2-3, with 7 bases matching TRBD1. CDR3 in DNA: TGTGCCAGCAGCCCCAGGACAGGTCGCACAGATACGCAGTATTTT. Translating it yields CASSPRTGRTDTQYF.